Sequencing of this T cell receptor beta chain was carried out in a study of T cell responses to AZD1222 COVID-19 vaccine. Using immunoSEQ multiplex PCR, the repertoire was profiled, and TCRdb retains in-frame clones only, with some absent. The repertoire has about 130,000 clones, 80% to 90% of them found once; the top ten carry 10%. General observations from the study: Spike-specific TCR depth and breadth grew after two AZD1222 doses. Most donors were white British and more were female, and clonal diversity was possibly underestimated. Every sample of the repertoires postdated the peak T cell response.

About this clone: Its antigen is unknown.

Sequencing was performed on peripheral blood, taken on day 0 of AZD1222 vaccination. The clonotype originates from an adult in good health.

The CDR3 DNA is TGTGCCAGCAGTTCGATATTCTCCTCTGGAAACACCATATATTTT. This translates into CASSSIFSSGNTIYF. This chain joins TRBV11-2 and TRBJ1-3; D not certain. Germline V gene data show CDR1 as SGHAT and CDR2 as FQNNGV. The CDR3 length is 15 residues. With 6 bases removed from V and 0 bases from J, the gap between germline ends came to 12 bases.